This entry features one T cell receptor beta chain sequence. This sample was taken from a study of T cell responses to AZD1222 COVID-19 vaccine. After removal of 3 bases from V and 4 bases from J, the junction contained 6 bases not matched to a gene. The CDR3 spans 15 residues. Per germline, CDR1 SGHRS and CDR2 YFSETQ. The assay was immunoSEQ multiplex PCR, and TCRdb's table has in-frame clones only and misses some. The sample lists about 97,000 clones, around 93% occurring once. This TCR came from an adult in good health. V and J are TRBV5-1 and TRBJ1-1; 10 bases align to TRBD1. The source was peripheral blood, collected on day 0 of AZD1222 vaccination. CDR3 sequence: CASSWPDRGLTEAFF. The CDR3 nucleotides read TGCGCCAGCAGCTGGCCTGACAGGGGGCTCACTGAAGCTTTCTTT.